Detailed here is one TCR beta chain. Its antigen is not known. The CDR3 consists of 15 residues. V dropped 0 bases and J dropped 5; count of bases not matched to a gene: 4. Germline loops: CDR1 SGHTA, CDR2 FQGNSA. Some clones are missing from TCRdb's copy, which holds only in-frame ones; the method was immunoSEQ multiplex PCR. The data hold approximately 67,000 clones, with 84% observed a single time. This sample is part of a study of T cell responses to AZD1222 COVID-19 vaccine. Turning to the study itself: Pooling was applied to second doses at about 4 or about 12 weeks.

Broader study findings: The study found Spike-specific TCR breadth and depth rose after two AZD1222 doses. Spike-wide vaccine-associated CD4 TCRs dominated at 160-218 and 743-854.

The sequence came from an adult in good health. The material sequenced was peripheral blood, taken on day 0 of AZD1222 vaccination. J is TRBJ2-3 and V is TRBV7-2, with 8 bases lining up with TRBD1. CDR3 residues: CASSLAGQGGDTQYF. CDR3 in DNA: TGTGCCAGCAGCTTAGCCGGACAGGGCGGAGATACGCAGTATTTT.